This T cell receptor beta chain emerged from a study of response to subunit inactivated influenza vaccine. Study-level results: Authors suggested each seasonal influenza vaccination recruits few new T cells.

Remarks on this clonotype: The antigen is undetermined.

Each CDR3 protein is one row after TCRdb ran MiXCR on the RT-PCR reads. Among some 500,000 distinct CDR3 sequences listed, about 15% were seen once. Germline V gives CDR1 SGHNT, CDR2 YENEEA. CDR3 length: 17 residues. V was pared by 4 bases and J by 6 bases, with 14 bases of the junction left unmatched. The chain has TRBV11-3 and TRBJ2-1; 8 nucleotides align to TRBD2. The origin of this receptor is a man in his fifties or sixties who received an inactivated influenza vaccine. The material sequenced was CD4+ T cells sorted from PBMCs, taken around 25 months after vaccination. CDR3 amino acids: CASSSRRGREAFNEQFF. The CDR3 DNA reads TGTGCCAGCAGCTCCCGGAGAGGGCGGGAGGCTTTCAATGAGCAGTTCTTC. Drawing the rest from reference TRBV11-3 and TRBJ2-1, the complete variable domain is EAGVVQSPRYKIIEKKQPVAFWCNPISGHNTLYWYLQNLGQGPELLIRYENEEAVDDSQLPKDRFSAERLKGVDSTLKIQPAELGDSAVYLCASSSRRGREAFNEQFFGPGTRLTVL.